This TCR beta chain came from a study of T cells expressing NK-cell markers (dated by TCRdb to 2019 to 2021). Regarding the research as a whole: Fewer than ten donors provided sorted CD3+CD56+NKG2C+, CD3+CD56+NKG2C- and CD3+CD56-NKG2C+ T-cell subsets, whose TCR beta-chain repertoires were profiled. The study sequenced eight donors, all healthy volunteers chosen at random: three men and five women. Illumina HiSeq 2000/2500, MiSeq or NextSeq was used to sequence libraries as 2 x 150 bp reads. Among the eight sequenced donors, only one was HCMV-seronegative, while the other seven were HCMV-seropositive.

Its CDR3 holds 15 amino acids, cysteine through phenylalanine. The DNA is not on file. Looking up the germline V gene yields CDR1 SGDLS and CDR2 YYNGEE. To determine HCMV serostatus, a commercial ELISA kit was used to detect HCMV-specific IgG in serum. Peripheral blood mononuclear cells were isolated from blood by Ficoll density gradient centrifugation. What the authors observed across the whole study: Whether the expanded NKG2C-expressing T cell clones were specific for HCMV antigens remained unclear. In roughly six donors, the dominant CD3+CD56+NKG2C+ clonotypes were among the top 10 CD8+ clonotypes and accounted for about 1.0-7.5% of CD8+ T cells. Those dominant clonotypes were again the most abundant among CD3+CD56-NKG2C+ cells in a few donors, at about 25-60.1%.

Instrument used: Illumina HiSeq 2000. TCR beta cDNA libraries were prepared using 5'RACE template switching, which introduced a universal primer site and unique molecular identifiers. Synthesis of cDNA was primed from the TCR beta constant segment and was followed by two consecutive PCR amplification steps. The paper's data handling went like this. MIGEC was used to demultiplex reads and group the reads by UMI, and MiTCR was used to assemble and quantify clonotypes. Only TCR cDNA sequences supported by at least two reads were kept to exclude erroneous sequences. The tcR package was used for downstream repertoire analysis, with clonotypes matched between fractions based on CDR3 nucleotide sequence plus V segment. VDJmatch was used to annotate antigen specificity against VDJdb, with one amino acid substitution in CDR3 permitted. The reads were reprocessed in TCRdb, with one entry per CDR3 protein sequence and no accompanying DNA. The authors' filters were not applied to this entry. The table kept for this sample lists around 380,000 distinct CDR3 sequences. The ten largest clones represent approximately 12% of the sample.

Details on this clonotype: Its antigen is currently not known.

The chain joins TRBV9 to TRBJ2-1; no DNA is available, so the TRBD1 call from TCRdb remains unchecked. The clonotype was recovered from a woman aged 45-60 years in good health. Donor details come from another sample of the same person, matched by shared clones. What was sequenced was blood T cells: a sorted CD56 or NKG2C T cell subset, CD4+ or CD8+ T cells, or bulk PBMC T cells (not recorded which). The CDR3 protein is CASSVEQGAYNEQFF. Joined to the reference TRBV9 and TRBJ2-1 proteins, this CDR3 gives the full variable domain: DSGVTQTPKHLITATGQRVTLRCSPRSGDLSVYWYQQSLDQGLQFLIQYYNGEERAKGNILERFSAQQFPDLHSELNLSSLELGDSALYFCASSVEQGAYNEQFFGPGTRLTVL.